This T cell receptor beta chain was sequenced during a study of blood T cell repertoires in COVID-19. Study overall: Acute and convalescent COVID-19 samples came from the United States, Italy and Spain. T cells, B-cell-depleted T cells, or PBMCs provided the cDNA or gDNA that served as material.

J lost 2 bases, V lost 2 bases, and 9 bases had no gene match. CDR3 length: 18 amino acids. Germline V CDR1 and CDR2: SGHTA, FQGNSA. Original analysis: Counts of nucleated cells, estimated from reference gene primer amplification, were obtained. Libraries were prepared by immunoSEQ multiplex PCR; TCRdb keeps only in-frame clonotypes and omits some of them. V, J and clone size are those of that table, while D and trimming were read from the DNA. The sample holds 100,000 or so clones, roughly 81% seen once. Sequenced material: peripheral blood. V and J are TRBV7-2 and TRBJ2-4; 10 nucleotides agree with TRBD2. This receptor was obtained from a woman in her seventies with acute or convalescent COVID-19. The CDR3 region is CASSLTSGGAVTKNIQYF. The CDR3, as DNA: TGTGCCAGCAGCTTAACCAGCGGGGGGGCCGTAACCAAAAACATTCAGTACTTC.